This T cell receptor beta chain was sequenced during a study of blood T cell repertoires in COVID-19. Study context: Researchers got acute and convalescent COVID-19 samples from the United States, Italy and Spain. The cDNA or gDNA used as material had been derived from T cells, B-cell-depleted T cells, or PBMCs.

Trimming cost V 6 bases and J 4 bases, with 12 bases left between them. Germline assignment: CDR1 MNHNY and CDR2 SVGAGI (reference sequence). This CDR3 has 13 amino acids. Source study methods: Reference gene primer amplification gave nucleated cell count estimates. Repertoires were generated with immunoSEQ multiplex PCR, while TCRdb's copy carries only in-frame clones and drops some. The V and J calls and clone size come from that table; D and trimming were worked out from the DNA. The sample lists 250,000 or so clones, over 80% seen once, with 1.5% in the top ten. This chain connects TRBV6-6 to TRBJ2-5, with TRBD1 as a possible D gene (6 bases). Sequenced input: peripheral blood. The source is a woman aged 40 to 50 who had recovered from COVID-19. CDR3 region: CASRSGATETQYF. CDR3 in DNA: TGTGCCAGCAGGTCAGGGGCGACAGAGACCCAGTACTTC.